These 31 T cell receptor beta chains were sequenced from one sample in a study of Ad26.COV2.S vaccination and SARS-CoV-2 variants. Treatment described: about 20 received Ad26.COV2.S at low or high dose, single or two shots; about five received placebo; per-sample allocation not given. The samples were gathered on day 63 after the first injection of vaccine or placebo. The data were produced by immunoSEQ multiplex PCR, yet TCRdb's version contains in-frame clones alone and is incomplete. The sample records about 350,000 clones, roughly 90% being singletons. This specimen consisted of peripheral blood, obtained in a trial of Ad26.COV2.S vaccine versus placebo. These receptors were obtained from a person between 18 and 65 years old who received the Ad26.COV2.S COVID-19 vaccine or a placebo.

On this clone itself: Other DNA sequences in the same sample also yield this CDR3. The gene calls are TRBV6-5 and TRBJ1-5; D is possibly TRBD1 (5 bases). Germline CDR1 is MNHEY and CDR2 is SVGAGI. Trimming pared 2 bases from V and 4 bases from J, leaving 6 bases between. The CDR3 spans 13 residues. The CDR3: CASSYGGNQPQHF. In DNA form, the CDR3 reads TGTGCCAGCAGTTACGGGGGGAATCAGCCCCAGCATTTT.

This chain joins TRBV27 and TRBJ2-7, with D perhaps matching TRBD1 or TRBD2 (5 bases each). The CDR3 loop spans 14 amino acids. Germline loops: CDR1 MNHEY, CDR2 SMNVEV (reference sequence). V lost 3 bases and J 4 bases, leaving 13 bases between the germline ends. The CDR3 bases are TGTGCCAGCAGTTTGGGGAGAGGGGCTTACGAGCAGTACTTC. Amino acids: CASSLGRGAYEQYF.

The chain recombines TRBV6-5 with TRBJ1-2, with D hard to call. The germline CDR1 and CDR2 sequences are MNHEY and SVGAGI. V was pared by 0 bases and J by 7 bases, with 9 bases between. This CDR3 is 13 amino acids long. This CDR3 is CASSYSAGSGYTF. The DNA for the CDR3 is TGTGCCAGCAGTTACTCGGCGGGGTCTGGCTACACCTTC.

The gene calls are TRBV9 and TRBJ1-2, with D maybe TRBD1 (6 bases). CDR3 length: 16 residues. The germline V gene encodes CDR1 SGDLS and CDR2 YYNGEE. Trimming shortened V by 0 bases and J by 3 bases, and 15 bases separated the two germline ends. The CDR3 reads CASSVVGRGKDYGYTF. The CDR3 region has the DNA TGTGCCAGCAGCGTAGTAGGAAGGGGGAAGGACTATGGCTACACCTTC.

The chain has TRBV5-1 and TRBJ2-7; D is ambiguous. V lost 4 bases and J lost 3, with 17 bases in between. CDR1 and CDR2 from the germline V gene are SGHRS and YFSETQ. The CDR3 runs 15 residues. CDR3 protein: CASSADPLNLYEQYF. CDR3 nucleotide sequence: TGCGCCAGCAGCGCGGACCCTCTTAACCTCTACGAGCAGTACTTC.

This chain joins TRBV12-3 or TRBV12-4 and TRBJ1-2; TRBD1 agrees at 7 bases. Trimming at V came to 6 bases and at J to 6 bases, leaving 4 bases not matched to a gene. The CDR3 is 12 residues long. The DNA of the CDR3 is TGTGCCAGCAGCCTCACAGGGGATGGCTACACCTTC. Its protein product is CASSLTGDGYTF.

The gene calls are TRBV6-6 and TRBJ1-4, with 7 bases fitting TRBD1. Germline CDR1 reads MNHNY; CDR2 reads SVGAGI (reference sequence). The CDR3 totals 14 residues. Losses at the gene ends were 4 bases for V and 6 bases for J; bases not matched to a gene: 5. The CDR3 spells CASSWTGLDEKLFF. The CDR3 DNA sequence: TGTGCCAGCAGTTGGACAGGTCTGGATGAAAAACTGTTTTTT.

The table lists this clone with a few counts. This sequence joins TRBV4-2 and TRBJ1-2; D gene ambiguous. V was clipped by 0 bases and J by 7 bases, with 15 bases between them. The germline gives CDR1 LGHNA, CDR2 YNFKEQ. The CDR3 runs 15 residues. In DNA form, the CDR3 reads TGTGCCAGCAGCCAAGAGGGCGGGCAGGTGGGTGGCTACACCTTC. Protein: CASSQEGGQVGGYTF.

The CDR3 DNA is TGTGCCAGCAGCTCCGGACAGGGCTACACCTTC. As protein: CASSSGQGYTF. This sequence joins TRBV7-3 and TRBJ1-2; possible D gene TRBD1, 6 bases. Germline V gene lookup returns CDR1 SGHTA and CDR2 FQGTGA. The CDR3 contains 11 residues. Trimming took off 4 bases at V and 8 bases at J, with 8 bases between the two ends.

CDR3 DNA sequence: TGCGCCAGCAGCCAAGATCAGCCGACAAGGGCCTCCCCACCCCTCCACTTT. Translating it yields CASSQDQPTRASPPLHF. The rearrangement links TRBV4-3 to TRBJ1-6; no firm D call. V shed 0 bases and J shed 11 bases, with 20 bases lying between them. CDR1 LGHNA and CDR2 YSLEER come from the germline V gene. The CDR3 length is 17 residues.

The chain employs TRBV27 and TRBJ2-7; 15 positions match TRBD2. J lost 2 bases, V lost 2 bases, and 16 bases had no gene match. This CDR3 has 21 residues. Germline CDR1 and CDR2: MNHEY and SMNVEV (reference sequence). Here the CDR3 DNA reads TGTGCCAGCAGTTTACCCGGCTCAGGACTAGCGGGAGGGCCTCCCGCCTACGAGCAGTACTTC. Translation: CASSLPGSGLAGGPPAYEQYF.

The chain links TRBV6-5 to TRBJ2-2; D is unresolved. V lost 1 base and J lost 7, with 13 bases in between. There are 15 residues in the CDR3. Germline V gives CDR1 MNHEY, CDR2 SVGAGI. CDR3 nucleotide sequence: TGTGCCAGCAGTTACTACAGCGACCCGAACGGGGAGCTGTTTTTT. Amino acids: CASSYYSDPNGELFF.

This chain uses TRBV6-6 with TRBJ1-3; D might be TRBD1 (6 bases). V gave up 5 bases and J gave up 0 bases, with 26 bases separating them. The CDR3 runs 20 residues. From germline, CDR1 is MNHNY and CDR2 SVGAGI (reference sequence). This CDR3 reads CASSPHHGQTPRHSGNTIYF. CDR3 bases: TGTGCCAGCAGTCCCCACCACGGACAGACGCCGCGGCACTCTGGAAACACCATATATTTT.

The chain carries TRBV7-3 and TRBJ2-7, with 8 nucleotides matching TRBD1. Germline V lookup: CDR1 SGHTA, CDR2 FQGTGA. V was clipped by 4 bases and J by 6 bases; unmatched bases: 5. CDR3 size: 13 residues. The CDR3 here is CASSSGGQVEQYF. The CDR3 region has the DNA TGTGCCAGCAGCTCTGGGGGACAGGTCGAGCAGTACTTC.

This rearrangement joins TRBV5-1 to TRBJ1-5, with D possibly TRBD1 on 5 matching bases. The V gene lost 4 bases and the J gene lost 0 bases, with 11 bases spanning the gap. Per germline, CDR1 SGHRS and CDR2 YFSETQ. The CDR3 totals 15 residues. CDR3 region: CASSRWGDSNQPQHF. The DNA for the CDR3 is TGCGCCAGCAGCCGGTGGGGGGATAGCAATCAGCCCCAGCATTTT. Based on the CDR3 plus reference TRBV5-1 and TRBJ1-5, the full variable domain is KAGVTQTPRYLIKTRGQQVTLSCSPISGHRSVSWYQQTPGQGLQFLFEYFSETQRNKGNFPGRFSGRQFSNSRSEMNVSTLELGDSALYLCASSRWGDSNQPQHFGDGTRLSIL.

This chain links TRBV10-3 with TRBJ2-3; perhaps D is TRBD1 or TRBD2 (5 bases each). CDR1 is ENHRY and CDR2 is SYGVKD in the germline V gene. The CDR3 has 16 amino acids. V was pared by 9 bases and J by 3 bases, with 22 bases between. CDR3 DNA sequence: TGTGCCATTGGGACGGATACCGCGGTCGGGACAGATACGCAGTATTTT. Translation: CAIGTDTAVGTDTQYF.

This chain connects TRBV15 to TRBJ1-6; D ambiguous. Germline V gene data show CDR1 as LNHNV and CDR2 as YYDKDF (reference sequence). V dropped 1 base and J dropped 7 bases, with 5 bases sitting between them. CDR3 length: 13 amino acids. For the CDR3, the DNA is TGTGCCACCAGCAGAGCCCAGAATTCACCCCTCCACTTT. Translating it yields CATSRAQNSPLHF.

V is TRBV5-4 and J is TRBJ1-6; no firm D call. The CDR3 is 14 amino acids. Deletions cut 1 base from V and 7 bases from J, with 9 bases between. Germline V gene sequence: CDR1 SGHNT, CDR2 YYREEE (reference sequence). CDR3 DNA: TGTGCCAGCAGCTTGCCACGAGGGAATTCACCCCTCCACTTT. Its protein is CASSLPRGNSPLHF.

This chain links TRBV5-4 with TRBJ2-5, with 7 positions matching TRBD1. The CDR3 has 14 residues. Germline CDR1 is SGHNT and CDR2 is YYREEE (reference sequence). Trimming at V came to 4 bases and at J to 4 bases, leaving 7 bases not matched to a gene. The CDR3 DNA sequence: TGTGCCAGCAGCATACAGGGGCCAGTAGAGACCCAGTACTTC. Translated, it gives CASSIQGPVETQYF.

This chain connects TRBV10-3 to TRBJ2-3; no reliable D call. The CDR3 is made up of 14 amino acids. CDR1 and CDR2 (germline): ENHRY, SYGVKD. Trimming pared 8 bases from V and 1 base from J, leaving 13 bases between. CDR3 sequence reads: CAISVYEGTDTQYF. The CDR3 region has the DNA TGTGCCATCTCCGTCTACGAAGGCACAGATACGCAGTATTTT.

The rearrangement uses TRBV28 and TRBJ2-5; D unresolved. V was trimmed by 3 bases and J by 12 bases, leaving 8 bases between them. Looked up from germline, CDR1 is MDHEN and CDR2 is SYDVKM. The CDR3 covers 10 residues. CDR3 protein: CASSLDIKYF. The CDR3 DNA sequence: TGTGCCAGCAGTTTGGATATAAAGTACTTC.

The CDR3 DNA reads as TGTGCCAGCAGCCAAAATCCGGGACTAGCGGGAGAGGGGACCCAGTACTTC. It translates to CASSQNPGLAGEGTQYF. The genes are TRBV3-1 (or the pseudogene TRBV3-2) and TRBJ2-5, with 14 bases aligning to TRBD2. Looked up from germline, CDR1 is LGHDT and CDR2 is YNNKEL (reference sequence). This CDR3 contains 17 residues. V was clipped by 2 bases and J by 7 bases; unmatched bases: 9.

The chain employs TRBV3-1 (or the pseudogene TRBV3-2) and TRBJ1-5, with D possibly being TRBD1 (5 bases). V was shortened by 4 bases and J by 6 bases, with 22 bases between the two germline ends. The CDR3 consists of 17 residues. In germline, CDR1 is LGHDT, CDR2 YNNKEL (reference sequence). In DNA form, the CDR3 reads TGTGCCAGCAGCCCCAAGTACATTGGGGGTGGGATTCAGCCCCAGCATTTT. Translated, it gives CASSPKYIGGGIQPQHF.

J is TRBJ1-1 and V is TRBV18, with D hard to call. V was trimmed by 5 bases and J by 1 base, leaving 8 bases between them. The CDR3 is made up of 13 amino acids. Germline V gene sequence: CDR1 KGHSH, CDR2 LQKENI. Here the CDR3 reads CASSSLSNTEAFF. In DNA form, the CDR3 reads TGTGCCAGCTCATCACTTTCGAACACTGAAGCTTTCTTT.

This chain uses TRBV28 with TRBJ1-3; D not certain. CDR3 length: 12 residues. The V end lost 7 bases, the J end lost 0 bases, and 4 bases lay between the germline ends. CDR1 MDHEN and CDR2 SYDVKM come from the germline V gene. The chain's CDR3 is CASIDSGNTIYF. CDR3 DNA: TGTGCCAGCATTGACTCTGGAAACACCATATATTTT.

The chain is built from TRBV11-2 and TRBJ2-7; tentative D call: TRBD2 (5 bases). The CDR3 is made up of 16 amino acids. Germline assignment: CDR1 SGHAT and CDR2 FQNNGV. Trimming left V 5 bases short and J 6 bases short, with 23 bases between. CDR3 in DNA: TGTGCCAGCAGCCCCCCAAATATCCGGGGATTAGGCGAGCAGTACTTC. It specifies CASSPPNIRGLGEQYF.

The chain has TRBV30 and TRBJ1-3; D gene ambiguous. In germline, CDR1 is GTSNPN, CDR2 SVGIG (reference sequence). The CDR3 loop spans 13 amino acids. V dropped 5 bases and J dropped 8 bases, with 16 bases sitting between them. The CDR3 DNA reads TGTGCCTGGTCGAAAAGAAACCGGGACACCATATATTTT. Its translation: CAWSKRNRDTIYF.

This clone was found a few times. The chain combines TRBV5-4 with TRBJ1-5, with D possibly being TRBD1 (5 bases). With 0 bases removed from V and 2 bases from J, the gap between germline ends came to 12 bases. This CDR3 contains 16 residues. CDR1 is SGHNT and CDR2 is YYREEE in the germline V gene (reference sequence). CDR3 nucleotides: TGTGCCAGCAGCTTGGGCGGGCGAGGGGGCAATCAGCCCCAGCATTTT. As protein: CASSLGGRGGNQPQHF.

This chain links TRBV9 with TRBJ1-2, with TRBD1 matching 8 bases. The J segment lost 3 bases and the V segment lost 3 bases, leaving 4 bases of the junction unmatched. The CDR3 loop spans 14 amino acids. CDR1 and CDR2 (germline): SGDLS, YYNGEE. The CDR3 nucleotides read TGTGCCAGCAGCGGCGGGACAGGCGACTATGGCTACACCTTC. Its protein product is CASSGGTGDYGYTF.

This chain joins TRBV6-5 and TRBJ1-4, with TRBD1 as a possible D gene (6 bases). The CDR3 runs 15 residues. V was shortened by 7 bases and J by 1 base, with 13 bases between the two germline ends. The V gene's germline CDR1 is MNHEY and CDR2 SVGAGI. The CDR3 loop is CASIPGAGTNEKLFF. In nucleotides, the CDR3 is TGTGCCAGCATCCCAGGGGCCGGAACTAATGAAAAACTGTTTTTT.

The chain joins TRBV7-3 to TRBJ2-2; D is perhaps TRBD2 (7 bases). This CDR3 has 15 amino acids. V was pared by 2 bases and J by 6 bases, with 13 bases between. The V gene's germline CDR1 is SGHTA and CDR2 FQGTGA. CDR3 nucleotides: TGTGCCAGCAGCTTATTTTCGGGGGGCGCCGGGGAGCTGTTTTTT. The encoded protein is CASSLFSGGAGELFF.